These T cell receptor beta chains were read from a single sample in a study of T cell responses to AZD1222 COVID-19 vaccine. Using immunoSEQ multiplex PCR, the repertoire was profiled, and TCRdb retains in-frame clones only, with some absent. The sample includes roughly 250,000 clones, just over 90% seen only once; the top ten take roughly 0.5%. Material: peripheral blood, obtained on day 0 of AZD1222 vaccination. The origin of the receptors is an adult in good health. Both conserved end residues are part of each CDR3. A D gene is named only where the DNA matches it firmly. Not all rows give a size; the values are once, few, many and, for expanded clones, a class.

abundance,d_gene,j_gene,v_gene,CDR3nt,CDR3aa
NA,NA,TRBJ2-3,TRBV3-1/TRBV3-2,TGTGCCAGCAGCCAAACAGGGGATACGCAGTATTTT,CASSQTGDTQYF
NA,NA,TRBJ2-7,TRBV3-1/TRBV3-2,TGTGCCAGCAGCCAATCGCGCTACGAGCAGTACTTC,CASSQSRYEQYF
once,NA,TRBJ2-1,TRBV5-1,TGCGCCAGCAGCCCTGACATTAGCTCCTACAATGAGCAGTTCTTC,CASSPDISSYNEQFF
NA,NA,TRBJ2-7,TRBV20-1,TGCAGTGCTAGTCCAAGCACGTACGAGCAGTACTTC,CSASPSTYEQYF
NA,TRBD1,TRBJ1-1,TRBV7-9,TGTGCCAGCGGCCCCCAGGGGGCATGGCCTGAAGCTTTCTTT,CASGPQGAWPEAFF
NA,NA,TRBJ2-7,TRBV24-1,TGTGCCACCAGTGACCCCTCGGAAGGACTCTACGAGCAGTACTTC,CATSDPSEGLYEQYF
NA,NA,TRBJ2-5,TRBV28,TGTGCCAGCAGTCGGGTTCCCGATGCGGAGACCCAGTACTTC,CASSRVPDAETQYF
NA,NA,TRBJ1-1,TRBV5-1,TGCGCCAGCAGACCGAACAGGGATAGCACTGAAGCTTTCTTT,CASRPNRDSTEAFF
NA,NA,TRBJ2-6,TRBV19,TGTGCCAGTAGTATAGGGCGGCAACCCTTCGGATTAGACAGCGTCCTGACTTTC,CASSIGRQPFGLDSVLTF
NA,NA,TRBJ2-5,TRBV9,TGTGCCAGCAGCGTAGGGGGCCGGCAGGGCGGGACCCAGTACTTC,CASSVGGRQGGTQYF
NA,NA,TRBJ1-2,TRBV2,TGTGCCAGCAGTGGGCAGGGCTATGGCTACACCTTC,CASSGQGYGYTF
NA,NA,TRBJ1-6,TRBV2,TGTGCCAGCGGGTCGAAGGTTGTTTCACCCCTCCACTTT,CASGSKVVSPLHF
NA,NA,TRBJ1-5,TRBV18,TGTGCCAGCTCACTCAACCAGGGAAGCAATCAGCCCCAGCATTTT,CASSLNQGSNQPQHF
NA,NA,TRBJ2-7,TRBV6-5,TGTGCCAGCAGTTACCCCCAGTGGGACTACGAGCAGTACTTC,CASSYPQWDYEQYF
once,NA,TRBJ1-4,TRBV5-1,TGCGCCAGCAGCTGGAGGGGAGGAGAAGATGAAAAACTGTTTTTT,CASSWRGGEDEKLFF
few,NA,TRBJ1-2,TRBV28,TGTGCCAGCAGGACACAGGGTTACTATGGCTACACCTTC,CASRTQGYYGYTF
NA,NA,TRBJ1-1,TRBV7-9,TGTGCCAGCAGCTTAACCCCAGTCGTTGAAGCTTTCTTT,CASSLTPVVEAFF
NA,NA,TRBJ2-1,TRBV6-2/TRBV6-3,TGTGCCAGCAGTTTTTTTCGGGGAAGTAATGAGCAGTTCTTC,CASSFFRGSNEQFF
NA,NA,TRBJ2-7,TRBV4-2,TGTGCCAGCAGCCACCTCGCCGGATCAAGGTACGAGCAGTACTTC,CASSHLAGSRYEQYF
NA,TRBD2,TRBJ2-1,TRBV19,TGTGCCAGTAGTATGGTTGCGGGAGTAGACTACAATGAGCAGTTCTTC,CASSMVAGVDYNEQFF
NA,TRBD2,TRBJ2-5,TRBV27,TGTGCCAGCAGTTCCTTAGCGGGGGGTCAAGAGACCCAGTACTTC,CASSSLAGGQETQYF
NA,TRBD2,TRBJ2-3,TRBV7-3,TGTGCCAGCAGCACCGGGACTAGCGGGAGTGCAGATACGCAGTATTTT,CASSTGTSGSADTQYF
NA,NA,TRBJ2-1,TRBV21-1,TGTGCCAGCAGCCCTATTTGGGGGCCGGGTGAGCAGTTCTTC,CASSPIWGPGEQFF
NA,NA,TRBJ1-3,TRBV28,TGTGCCAGCAGTTTGGACTCTAGTTCTGGAAACACCATATATTTT,CASSLDSSSGNTIYF
NA,TRBD1,TRBJ1-4,TRBV5-1,TGCGCCAGCAGCTTAGGGGCAGGGGGAGAAAAACTGTTTTTT,CASSLGAGGEKLFF